The clone carrying this T cell receptor beta chain appeared a single time. This sample stems from a study of shared clonotypes between healthy human individuals. The V gene's germline CDR1 is SGHTA and CDR2 FQGTGA. This CDR3 is 16 amino acids long. The V and J ends lost 0 bases and 12 bases respectively, with 21 bases between them. Profiled with immunoSEQ multiplex PCR; TCRdb holds only in-frame clones, not every one. The data show fewer than 600,000 clones, more than 70% seen once. V gene TRBV7-3 combines with J gene TRBJ2-1; possibly TRBD1 for D (5 bases). This clonotype was obtained from a woman in her thirties or forties in good health. Some clones in this sample may be carry-over from other donors' samples. Input material: PBMCs. The CDR3 DNA is TGTGCCAGCAGCTTAACGCCAGAGCGAGCCAGGGCAGGGCAGTTCTTC. Protein: CASSLTPERARAGQFF.